The 8 T cell receptor beta chains presented below share a single source sample, sequenced in a study of cytomegalovirus exposure and HLA in healthy donors. Primers included in the PCR were 60 Vbeta and 13 Jbeta primers. The protocol was immunoSEQ multiplex PCR, while the TCRdb copy is restricted to in-frame clones and leaves out a portion. Altogether approximately 140,000 clones are present, approximately 80% being singletons, with the ten largest covering roughly 5.6%. The sequenced sample was PBMCs. The source is a woman in her 40s in good health and CMV-seropositive.

This clone was seen a few times. V is TRBV18 and J is TRBJ2-1; 8 bases map to TRBD2. Per germline, CDR1 KGHSH and CDR2 LQKENI. J gave up 7 bases and V 5 bases, and 7 bases lay outside the gene matches. The CDR3 spans 14 residues. CDR3 residues: CASSKGLDQNEQFF. The CDR3 coding sequence is TGTGCCAGCTCAAAGGGACTAGACCAAAATGAGCAGTTCTTC. Combining the CDR3 with reference TRBV18 and TRBJ2-1 gives the whole variable domain NAGVMQNPRHLVRRRGQEARLRCSPMKGHSHVYWYRQLPEEGLKFMVYLQKENIIDESGMPKERFSAEFPKEGPSILRIQQVVRGDSAAYFCASSKGLDQNEQFFGPGTRLTVL.

The genes are TRBV11-2 and TRBJ2-3; D is perhaps TRBD2 (6 bases). Germline V gives CDR1 SGHAT, CDR2 FQNNGV. There are 15 residues in the CDR3. V was clipped by 2 bases and J by 0 bases, with 9 bases between them. DNA of the CDR3: TGTGCCAGCAGCTTACTAGCGCCTAGCACAGATACGCAGTATTTT. This translates into CASSLLAPSTDTQYF.

This chain connects TRBV6-5 to TRBJ1-4; weak D call: TRBD1 (5 bases). Per germline, CDR1 MNHEY and CDR2 SVGAGI. This CDR3 has 14 amino acids. The V end lost 5 bases, the J end lost 10 bases, and 17 bases lay between the germline ends. The CDR3 region has the DNA TGTGCCAGCAGTCTGGACACGGCTTTTCTAAAACTGTTTTTT. Residues: CASSLDTAFLKLFF.

J is TRBJ2-2 and V is TRBV6-6; a possible D gene is TRBD1 (6 bases). From germline, CDR1 is MNHNY and CDR2 SVGAGI (reference sequence). There are 16 residues in the CDR3. The V and J ends lost 6 bases and 5 bases respectively, with 19 bases between them. DNA of the CDR3: TGTGCCAGCAGGTCCTTTGGGGGCAGAGAAACCGGGGAGCTGTTTTTT. The encoded protein is CASRSFGGRETGELFF.

In its sample, this clone was seen once. The chain employs TRBV28 and TRBJ1-4; D is perhaps TRBD1 (5 bases). Trimming cost V 5 bases and J 8 bases, with 18 bases left between them. Germline V gene sequence: CDR1 MDHEN, CDR2 SYDVKM. This CDR3 is built from 15 residues. The CDR3 region has the DNA TGTGCCAGCAGTCCCCTGGGGCCCGGGCGAGAAAAACTGTTTTTT. It yields the protein CASSPLGPGREKLFF.

A few counts support this clone. The CDR3 DNA is TGTGCCAGCAGCTCTCGCGGGACAGCTGGAAACACCATATATTTT. It translates to CASSSRGTAGNTIYF. The rearrangement links TRBV7-9 to TRBJ1-3; 7 bases match TRBD1. Germline V gives CDR1 SEHNR, CDR2 FQNEAQ (reference sequence). V shed 4 bases, J shed 2 bases, and the junction held 5 bases outside the gene matches. This CDR3 region has 15 residues.

CDR3 loop: CASRLGRFRLAKPYTGELFF. As DNA, the CDR3 is TGTGCAAGTCGCTTAGGAAGGTTTAGGCTAGCGAAACCTTACACCGGGGAGCTGTTTTTT. The V call is TRBV12-2, the J call TRBJ2-2; the table's TRBD2 call for D was not verified on the DNA. TRBV12-2 constitutes a pseudogene. The CDR3 extends over 20 amino acids.

Note on this clone: One end of the junction varies from germline; a read error may be responsible. The chain uses TRBV5-1 and TRBJ2-1, with TRBD2 as a possible D gene (6 bases). This CDR3 contains 14 residues. The germline V gene encodes CDR1 SGHRS and CDR2 YFSETQ. In nucleotides, the CDR3 is TGCGTCAGCAGCCTTAACACCGGGGGCAATGAGCAGTTCTTC. This gives the protein CVSSLNTGGNEQFF. The whole variable domain, remainder taken from reference TRBV5-1 and TRBJ2-1, is KAGVTQTPRYLIKTRGQQVTLSCSPISGHRSVSWYQQTPGQGLQFLFEYFSETQRNKGNFPGRFSGRQFSNSRSEMNVSTLELGDSALYLCVSSLNTGGNEQFFGPGTRLTVL.